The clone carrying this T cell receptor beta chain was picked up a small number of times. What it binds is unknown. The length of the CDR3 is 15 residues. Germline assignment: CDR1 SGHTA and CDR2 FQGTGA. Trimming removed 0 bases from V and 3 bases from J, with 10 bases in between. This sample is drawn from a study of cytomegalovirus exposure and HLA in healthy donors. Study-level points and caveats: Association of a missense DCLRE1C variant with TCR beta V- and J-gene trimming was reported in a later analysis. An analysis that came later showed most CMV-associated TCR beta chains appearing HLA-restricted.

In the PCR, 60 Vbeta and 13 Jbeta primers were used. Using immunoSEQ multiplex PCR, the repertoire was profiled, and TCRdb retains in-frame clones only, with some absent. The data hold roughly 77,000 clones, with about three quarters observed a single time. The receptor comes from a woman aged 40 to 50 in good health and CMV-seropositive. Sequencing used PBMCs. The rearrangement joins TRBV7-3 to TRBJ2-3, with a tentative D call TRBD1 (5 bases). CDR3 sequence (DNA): TGTGCCAGCAGCTTAACGGTGCAGGGAACAGATACGCAGTATTTT. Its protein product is CASSLTVQGTDTQYF.